This T cell receptor (beta chain) came from a study of T cells in Graves' hyperthyroidism and ophthalmopathy. Findings of the study overall: It was a median about 6 months before onset that the model predicted ophthalmopathy. Blood also showed most of the thyroid clonotypes that were expanded above 0.001. Separation of ophthalmopathy from stable hyperthyroidism was achieved by a 13 V-J model.

Uncontrolled infection, other autoimmune disease, pregnancy or lactation led to exclusion. Amplified TCR beta CDR3 regions came from RNA transcripts. In the first-round RT-PCR of the TCR CDR3, the HTBI primer set was used. Each CDR3 protein is one row after TCRdb ran MiXCR on the multiplex PCR reads. The repertoire holds about 340,000 distinct CDR3 sequences, with roughly 21% as singletons. Comments on this clonotype: Its target is unknown.

The CDR3 is made up of 14 amino acids. V was shortened by 4 bases and J by 0 bases, with 8 bases between the two germline ends. Germline V gene sequence: CDR1 LNHNV, CDR2 YYDKDF (reference sequence). The source material was blood. The TCR comes from a woman in her 50s with Graves' hyperthyroidism. The chain is built from TRBV15 and TRBJ2-3, with a possible D match to TRBD2 (5 bases). DNA for the CDR3: TGTGCCACCAGCACGGGGTTGAGCACAGATACGCAGTATTTT. It encodes CATSTGLSTDTQYF.